This TCR beta chain was retrieved from a study of neurological immune-mediated disorders (dated by TCRdb to between 2017 and 2020). In terms of the full investigation: The study compared peripheral blood TCR-beta repertoires of HTLV-I-associated myelopathy (HAM/TSP) patients, multiple sclerosis patients and healthy controls using UMI-based sequencing. Longitudinal samples, technical triplicates and paired sorted CD4+ and CD8+ T-cell subsets, alongside PBMC samples, were included among the approximately 110 TCR-beta libraries. The cohort was made up of 68 subjects, consisting of some 15 HAM/TSP patients, about 34 multiple sclerosis patients and 20 healthy controls.

To synthesize cDNA, template-switch 5'RACE was performed with a primer carrying a 10-nucleotide random unique molecular identifier so that each TCR transcript was tagged. Every sequencing run yielded over 160 million TCR-beta sequences covering 15-18 subjects. Total RNA was extracted with the RNeasy kit. The KAPA Real-time Library Amplification kit was used to amplify TCR-beta VDJ regions with primers targeting the TCR constant region and the 5'RACE anchor. Sample indexes and Illumina adaptors were added in a first PCR, and a second PCR then increased library yield. After Ampure bead purification, the TCR product of roughly 650 bp was size-selected on a 2% E-gel SizeSelection system. Before pooling, library quality was assessed on a Bioanalyzer, concentration was determined with Qubit, and library quantification was performed with the Kapa Library Quantification kit. An Illumina HiSeq 2500 sequenced the libraries paired-end 2 x 150 bp. To increase sequence diversity, about 25-31% phiX was spiked into each library pool. The study's own analysis went as follows. The UMI-based MiGEC pipeline processed quality-filtered reads and removed over 75% of raw TCR sequences during error correction. IMGT germline references were used for alignment of VDJ genes, and clonotypes were defined by a unique CDR3 amino acid sequence together with V-J genes. Clonal expansion, Shannon diversity and CDR3 relatedness were evaluated with VDJtools (CalcPairwiseDistances, ClusterSamples), while phylogenetic trees were built in CLCbio workbench. Using coefficient-of-variation modelling across technical triplicates, the study counted a clone as expanded if it had at least 8 unique UMIs. Clones were called with MiXCR by TCRdb after fastp trimmed the public reads at Q25, and only in-frame beta chains were retained. Records with the same CDR3 protein are collapsed into one entry carrying the most frequent genes and DNA. TCRdb, rather than the study authors, made the V and J calls. In this sample the table shows about 30,000 distinct CDR3 sequences, 5.5% to 7% of which occur a single time. Of the sample, roughly 2% is held by the ten largest clones.

Results the study describes overall, beyond this receptor: TCR clonal expansion was greatest in HAM/TSP patients and smallest in MS patients, who ranked below even healthy controls. No identical CDR3 amino acid sequences were found to be shared among expanded clones across subjects, suggesting that TCR-beta repertoires were private in all groups.

Reading the germline V gene (reference sequence) gives CDR1 SEHNR and CDR2 FQNEAQ. Trimming costs V 7 bases and J 8 bases, and their ends lie 15 bases apart. Spanning cysteine to phenylalanine, the CDR3 consists of 13 amino acids. Here the CDR3 DNA is all that survives: 39 bases in frame from base 1. This clonotype was counted at least ten times. Its binding antigen is unknown. No base quality values were provided; no much bigger clone lies one nucleotide off. Blood bank volunteers in Maryland, USA served as the healthy controls. TCR libraries for sorted subsets were made from roughly 950,000 sorted CD4+ or CD8+ T cells. Peripheral blood was subjected to Ficoll-Hypaque density gradient centrifugation to isolate PBMCs, which were then cryopreserved in liquid nitrogen. Paired sorted CD4+ and CD8+ subsets came from healthy controls, HAM/TSP patients and MS patients.

The chain is assembled from TRBV7-9 and TRBJ2-1; a confident D gene designation cannot be given. This TCR derives from a woman between 45 and 65 years old in good health. Specimen: CD4+ T cells from blood. The CDR3 has the sequence CASTTATRDEQFF. The DNA sequence is given as TGTGCCAGCACCACCGCGACCCGAGATGAGCAGTTCTTC.